These 31 T cell receptor beta chains share one sample of origin, sequenced in a study of T cell responses to AZD1222 COVID-19 vaccine. Profiled with immunoSEQ multiplex PCR; TCRdb holds only in-frame clones, not every one. The data show around 150,000 clones, about nine tenths seen once. Sequencing used peripheral blood, obtained on day 0 of AZD1222 vaccination. These TCRs come from an adult in good health.

The gene calls are TRBV12-5 and TRBJ1-6; 7 nucleotides agree with TRBD1. V lost 2 bases and J lost 6; bases outside the gene matches: 10. Germline V CDR1 and CDR2: LGHNT, FRNRAP. The CDR3 spans 17 residues. This chain's CDR3 is CASGLSNRDRPNSPLHF. CDR3 nucleotide sequence: TGTGCTAGTGGTTTGTCGAACCGGGACAGACCTAATTCACCCCTCCACTTT.

This chain joins TRBV28 and TRBJ1-5; D perhaps matches TRBD1 (6 bases). CDR3 length: 15 residues. V was cut by 7 bases and J by 2 bases, with 15 bases left in between. Germline V gives CDR1 MDHEN, CDR2 SYDVKM. CDR3: CASTPWAGGNQPQHF. CDR3 DNA: TGTGCCAGCACCCCCTGGGCAGGGGGCAATCAGCCCCAGCATTTT.

V gene TRBV7-2 combines with J gene TRBJ1-6; D is perhaps TRBD1 (5 bases). V lost 3 bases to trimming and J lost 8 bases, with 20 bases between them. This CDR3 is built from 17 residues. Germline CDR1 SGHTA, CDR2 FQGNSA. CDR3 protein: CASSLNSAGWTYSPLHF. CDR3 DNA: TGTGCCAGCAGCTTGAATTCGGCAGGGTGGACGTATTCACCCCTCCACTTT.

This clone has a handful of counts. The chain has TRBV6-1 and TRBJ2-3; 10 positions agree with TRBD1. Germline V gives CDR1 MNHNS, CDR2 SASEGT. V gave up 2 bases and J gave up 4 bases; unmatched junction bases: 3. CDR3 length: 15 residues. The CDR3 region is CASSERTGGADTQYF. CDR3 coding DNA: TGTGCCAGCAGTGAACGGACAGGGGGGGCAGATACGCAGTATTTT.

V and J are TRBV30 and TRBJ2-7; 11 bases map to TRBD2. CDR3 length: 15 residues. The J segment lost 2 bases and the V segment lost 1 base, leaving 4 bases of the junction unmatched. CDR1 is GTSNPN and CDR2 is SVGIG in the germline V gene (reference sequence). Here the CDR3 reads CAWSAPGLAAYEQYF. CDR3 DNA: TGTGCCTGGAGTGCGCCGGGACTAGCGGCCTACGAGCAGTACTTC. Combining the CDR3 with reference TRBV30 and TRBJ2-7 gives the whole variable domain SQTIHQWPATLVQPVGSPLSLECTVEGTSNPNLYWYRQAAGRGLQLLFYSVGIGQISSEVPQNLSASRPQDRQFILSSKKLLLSDSGFYLCAWSAPGLAAYEQYFGPGTRLTVT.

The rearrangement uses TRBV3-1 (or the pseudogene TRBV3-2) and TRBJ1-1; D is possibly TRBD1 (6 bases). The germline CDR1 and CDR2 sequences are LGHDT and YNNKEL (reference sequence). The CDR3 has 12 amino acids. Trimming removed 6 bases from V and 5 bases from J, with 10 bases in between. CDR3 DNA: TGTGCCAGCAGTGAGGGGGGGACTGAAGCTTTCTTT. It specifies CASSEGGTEAFF.

J is TRBJ2-3 and V is TRBV18; 9 bases align to TRBD2. The CDR3 is 15 residues long. Trimming at V came to 1 base and at J to 5 bases, leaving 4 bases not matched to a gene. Germline assignment: CDR1 KGHSH and CDR2 LQKENI. CDR3 residues: CASSPLAGAGDTQYF. The CDR3 nucleotides read TGTGCCAGCTCACCACTAGCGGGGGCCGGAGATACGCAGTATTTT.

In this sample, this clone turned up a few times. The chain joins TRBV2 to TRBJ1-2, with D unresolved. The CDR3 spans 10 residues. The germline V and J ends were trimmed by 3 bases and 7 bases, with 3 bases remaining between them. Germline V gene data show CDR1 as SNHLY and CDR2 as FYNNEI. CDR3 coding DNA: TGTGCCAGCAGTGAGGGTGGCTACACCTTC. It yields the protein CASSEGGYTF.

The chain couples TRBV16 to TRBJ1-6; weak D call: TRBD1 (5 bases). V was pared by 8 bases and J by 5 bases, with 13 bases between. Germline values: CDR1 KGHSY, CDR2 FQNENV. CDR3 length equals 14 residues. CDR3 in amino acids: CASGSRADNSPLHF. The CDR3 bases are TGTGCCAGCGGGTCCAGGGCAGATAATTCACCCCTCCACTTT. The entire variable domain, with the rest obtained from reference TRBV16 and TRBJ1-6, is as follows: GEEVAQTPKHLVRGEGQKAKLYCAPIKGHSYVFWYQQVLKNEFKFLISFQNENVFDETGMPKERFSAKCLPNSPCSLEIQATKLEDSAVYFCASGSRADNSPLHFGNGTRLTVT.

The V and J genes are TRBV30 and TRBJ1-2; D is ambiguous. The CDR3 runs to 11 residues. The ends were cut back, 0 bases at V and 5 bases at J, with 4 bases in the middle. Germline V lookup: CDR1 GTSNPN, CDR2 SVGIG (reference sequence). The CDR3 region has the DNA TGTGCCTGGAGTGTCCGGTATGGCTACACCTTC. Protein: CAWSVRYGYTF.

This rearrangement joins TRBV7-3 to TRBJ2-3; D gene ambiguous. CDR3 length equals 15 residues. The germline V gene encodes CDR1 SGHTA and CDR2 FQGTGA. V lost 5 bases and J lost 2, with 14 bases in between. CDR3 sequence (DNA): TGTGCCAGCAGCCGTTCCTGGGCTCCCACAGATACGCAGTATTTT. Translated, it gives CASSRSWAPTDTQYF.

The gene calls are TRBV12-3 or TRBV12-4 and TRBJ1-3, with 7 bases lining up with TRBD1. The CDR3 spans 13 residues. With V trimmed by 6 bases and J by 4 bases, 3 bases remained unmatched. CDR3 sequence reads: CASRGTAGNTIYF. The CDR3 nucleotides are TGTGCCAGCAGGGGGACAGCGGGAAACACCATATATTTT.

The rearrangement links TRBV12-3 or TRBV12-4 to TRBJ1-4; D unclear. CDR3 length: 13 amino acids. The ends were cut back, 6 bases at V and 1 base at J, with 6 bases in the middle. Here the CDR3 reads CASSYVTNEKLFF. The DNA for the CDR3 is TGTGCCAGCAGCTACGTAACTAATGAAAAACTGTTTTTT.

The V gene is TRBV5-6, the J gene TRBJ2-5; 8 bases fit TRBD2. CDR3 length: 15 residues. The germline gives CDR1 SGHDT, CDR2 YYEEEE. The V gene end was trimmed by 4 bases and the J gene end by 4 bases; junction bases not matched to a gene: 9. The CDR3 DNA reads TGTGCCAGCAGCGCCGGACTAGCATTGGGAGAGACCCAGTACTTC. Protein product: CASSAGLALGETQYF. The full variable domain, rest sourced from reference TRBV5-6 and TRBJ2-5, is DAGVTQSPTHLIKTRGQQVTLRCSPKSGHDTVSWYQQALGQGPQFIFQYYEEEERQRGNFPDRFSGHQFPNYSSELNVNALLLGDSALYLCASSAGLALGETQYFGPGTRLLVL.

The chain joins TRBV7-9 to TRBJ1-3; D is ambiguous. CDR3 size: 12 residues. Germline-derived CDR1 and CDR2 are SEHNR and FQNEAQ (reference sequence). V was cut by 0 bases and J by 9 bases, with 6 bases left in between. CDR3 DNA: TGTGCCAGCAGCTTAGCCGAAGCCACCATATATTTT. The encoded protein is CASSLAEATIYF.

The V and J genes are TRBV28 and TRBJ2-1; 7 nucleotides align to TRBD1. Losses at the gene ends were 3 bases for V and 7 bases for J; bases not matched to a gene: 9. CDR1 MDHEN and CDR2 SYDVKM come from the germline V gene. CDR3 length: 15 residues. The CDR3 here is CASSFIGQEENEQFF. CDR3 nucleotide sequence: TGTGCCAGCAGTTTTATAGGACAGGAGGAGAATGAGCAGTTCTTC.

This chain uses TRBV6-5 with TRBJ2-3; D is unresolved. Deletions cut 5 bases from V and 5 bases from J, with 8 bases between. The CDR3 loop spans 12 amino acids. Germline-derived CDR1 and CDR2 are MNHEY and SVGAGI. The CDR3 is CASSPDGDTQYF. The CDR3 nucleotides are TGTGCCAGCAGTCCGGATGGAGATACGCAGTATTTT.

The chain joins TRBV4-2 to TRBJ1-2, with 8 positions matching TRBD1. With 4 bases clipped from V and 1 base from J, the junction kept 5 bases outside the gene matches. The germline V gene has CDR1 LGHNA and CDR2 YNFKEQ. The CDR3 is 15 amino acids. In nucleotides, the CDR3 is TGTGCCAGCAGCCCCGGACAGGGTTTTAACTATGGCTACACCTTC. Protein sequence: CASSPGQGFNYGYTF.

The chain is built from TRBV5-6 and TRBJ1-2; no definite D call. V lost 4 bases, J lost 3 bases, and 10 bases lay in between. The CDR3 runs 13 residues. Germline loops: CDR1 SGHDT, CDR2 YYEEEE. CDR3 residues: CASSPGPDYGYTF. Written as DNA, the CDR3 is TGTGCCAGCAGCCCCGGACCGGACTATGGCTACACCTTC.

V usage is TRBV29-1 and J usage is TRBJ2-1, with TRBD2 matching over 8 bases. The germline V gene encodes CDR1 SQVTM and CDR2 ANQGSEA. J was trimmed by 15 bases and V by 2 bases; bases with no gene match: 6. The CDR3 is 11 residues long. The CDR3 DNA reads as TGCAGCGTTGAAATGGGGACTAGGGGGTTCTTC. Its protein is CSVEMGTRGFF.

This chain joins TRBV28 and TRBJ1-4; D is unclear. The CDR3 length is 15 residues. Germline loops: CDR1 MDHEN, CDR2 SYDVKM. The V and J ends lost 3 bases and 3 bases respectively, with 11 bases between them. The CDR3 protein is CASSFPTTSNEKLFF. The CDR3 nucleotides are TGTGCCAGCAGTTTCCCGACAACGTCTAATGAAAAACTGTTTTTT.

V usage is TRBV19 and J usage is TRBJ1-1; no clear D. Trimming cost V 5 bases and J 1 base, with 8 bases left between them. CDR3 size: 13 residues. CDR1 and CDR2 (germline): LNHDA, SQIVND (reference sequence). CDR3 sequence: CASSARANTEAFF. DNA of the CDR3: TGTGCCAGTAGTGCCCGAGCGAACACTGAAGCTTTCTTT.

This chain uses TRBV12-5 with TRBJ1-3, with D uncertain. Looked up from germline, CDR1 is LGHNT and CDR2 is FRNRAP. This CDR3 spans 15 amino acids. V lost 1 base and J 1 base, leaving 8 bases between the germline ends. CDR3 in amino acids: CASGLDSISGNTIYF. The CDR3 DNA is TGTGCTAGTGGTTTGGACAGCATTTCTGGAAACACCATATATTTT. Full variable domain (rest looked up from reference TRBV12-5 and TRBJ1-3): DARVTQTPRHKVTEMGQEVTMRCQPILGHNTVFWYRQTMMQGLELLAYFRNRAPLDDSGMPKDRFSAEMPDATLATLKIQPSEPRDSAVYFCASGLDSISGNTIYFGEGSWLTVV.

This chain connects TRBV5-1 to TRBJ2-7, with 7 bases lining up with TRBD2. Germline lookup yields CDR1 SGHRS and CDR2 YFSETQ. This CDR3 has 16 residues. After removal of 4 bases from V and 0 bases from J, the junction contained 10 bases not matched to a gene. CDR3 nucleotides: TGCGCCAGCAGCCGCTCCCGCGGGAGTCTCTCCTACGAGCAGTACTTC. Encoded protein: CASSRSRGSLSYEQYF.

The genes are TRBV5-8 and TRBJ1-5; D gene ambiguous. The V gene lost 0 bases and the J gene lost 11 bases, with 12 bases spanning the gap. The CDR3 runs to 13 residues. In germline, CDR1 is SGHTS, CDR2 YDEGEE. CDR3 loop: CASSLAGKQTQHF. Written as DNA, the CDR3 is TGTGCCAGCAGCTTGGCCGGGAAGCAGACCCAGCATTTT.

V and J are TRBV3-1 (or the pseudogene TRBV3-2) and TRBJ1-2, with D hard to call. The CDR3 extends over 13 amino acids. The V end lost 0 bases, the J end lost 3 bases, and 5 bases lay between the germline ends. From germline, CDR1 is LGHDT and CDR2 YNNKEL (reference sequence). The CDR3 DNA reads TGTGCCAGCAGCCAAGACGACTACTATGGCTACACCTTC. As protein: CASSQDDYYGYTF.

The rearrangement joins TRBV11-2 to TRBJ2-1; either TRBD1 or TRBD2 may fit D (5 bases each). CDR3 length: 17 residues. The V end was cut by 1 base, the J end by 0 bases, with 13 bases between. Germline V CDR1 and CDR2: SGHAT, FQNNGV. CDR3 protein: CASSLGPSGSSYNEQFF. The CDR3 region has the DNA TGTGCCAGCAGCTTAGGGCCCTCAGGGAGCTCCTACAATGAGCAGTTCTTC.

The rearrangement joins TRBV12-3 or TRBV12-4 to TRBJ2-5; the D is unclear. CDR3 length: 12 residues. Trimming removed 4 bases from V and 4 bases from J, with 7 bases in between. The CDR3 DNA is TGTGCCAGCAGTTCGCGTTCAGAGACCCAGTACTTC. It is translated as CASSSRSETQYF.

This clone was seen a few times. The chain is built from TRBV6-2 or TRBV6-3 and TRBJ2-1; 11 positions match TRBD2. CDR1 MNHEY and CDR2 SVGEGT come from the germline V gene. V lost 6 bases to trimming and J lost 2 bases; unmatched junction nucleotides: 6. The CDR3 runs to 16 residues. The CDR3 protein is CASSFLSGRAYNEQFF. The CDR3 coding sequence is TGTGCCAGCAGCTTTCTTAGCGGGAGGGCCTACAATGAGCAGTTCTTC.

This clone was seen once. This chain links TRBV28 with TRBJ2-1; D is undetermined. This CDR3 comprises 14 residues. Germline V CDR1 and CDR2: MDHEN, SYDVKM. The germline V and J ends were trimmed by 4 bases and 3 bases, with 10 bases remaining between them. In DNA, the CDR3 is TGTGCCAGCAGTTCAGGTCAGGTCTACAATGAGCAGTTCTTC. Residues: CASSSGQVYNEQFF.

This clone was seen once. V gene TRBV6-6 combines with J gene TRBJ1-1; 8 bases align to TRBD1. CDR1 and CDR2 from the germline V gene are MNHNY and SVGAGI (reference sequence). The CDR3 loop spans 15 amino acids. Trimming at V came to 6 bases and at J to 2 bases, leaving 8 bases not matched to a gene. CDR3 coding DNA: TGTGCCAGCAGCCGACCCACAGGGGGAAACACTGAAGCTTTCTTT. It specifies CASSRPTGGNTEAFF.